Listed here are 14 T cell receptor beta chains from one sample, sequenced in a study of blood T cell repertoires in COVID-19. The method was immunoSEQ multiplex PCR; TCRdb's version includes in-frame clones alone and lacks a portion of them. The sample contains fewer than 90,000 clones, about 91% of which appear only once. The sample was peripheral blood. The receptors shown here come from a man aged 55 to 70 with acute or convalescent COVID-19.

The chain carries TRBV6-2 or TRBV6-3 and TRBJ2-7; the match to TRBD2 covers 8 bases. The germline V gene has CDR1 MNHEY and CDR2 SVGEGT. After removal of 6 bases from V and 7 bases from J, the junction contained 17 bases not matched to a gene. The CDR3 runs 16 residues. The CDR3 bases are TGTGCCAGCAGCCCTAAAACAAGCGGGGGCCCTACAGAGCAGTACTTC. This translates into CASSPKTSGGPTEQYF.

The rearrangement uses TRBV5-1 and TRBJ2-2; TRBD1 aligns across 10 bases. The CDR3 length is 15 residues. Germline V gene sequence: CDR1 SGHRS, CDR2 YFSETQ. The V and J ends lost 3 bases and 7 bases, in that order; junction bases with no gene match: 6. Written as DNA, the CDR3 is TGCGCCAGCAGCTCCGACAGGGGGCGGGTCGGGGAGCTGTTTTTT. Encoded protein: CASSSDRGRVGELFF.

The chain carries TRBV7-9 and TRBJ1-1; a possible D gene is TRBD1 (5 bases). CDR1 is SEHNR and CDR2 is FQNEAQ in the germline V gene (reference sequence). Trimming removed 5 bases from V and 0 bases from J, with 13 bases in between. CDR3 length: 15 residues. The CDR3, as DNA: TGTGCCAGCAGCCCCCGACAGCTTATGAACACTGAAGCTTTCTTT. This codes for CASSPRQLMNTEAFF.

This chain uses TRBV7-6 with TRBJ2-3; TRBD1 agrees at 7 bases. The CDR3 totals 13 residues. V trimming: 5 bases; J trimming: 5 bases; junction bases outside the gene matches: 4. Germline values: CDR1 SGHVS, CDR2 FNYEAQ. DNA of the CDR3: TGTGCCAGCAGCCCACGACAGGGAGATACGCAGTATTTT. Its translation: CASSPRQGDTQYF.

This clone has just one count. The chain recombines TRBV6-5 with TRBJ2-7; TRBD2 might be the D (6 bases). The CDR3 extends over 15 amino acids. With 5 bases removed from V and 5 bases from J, the gap between germline ends came to 19 bases. The germline V gene encodes CDR1 MNHEY and CDR2 SVGAGI. The CDR3 sequence: CASSTHGLPGDEQYF. The CDR3 DNA sequence: TGTGCCAGCAGTACCCACGGGCTCCCGGGGGACGAGCAGTACTTC.

This clone came up once. The gene calls are TRBV7-9 and TRBJ2-1; 8 bases agree with TRBD1. Unmatched junction bases numbered 14, after V lost 8 bases and J lost 5 bases. Germline assignment: CDR1 SEHNR and CDR2 FQNEAQ (reference sequence). CDR3 length: 16 residues. The CDR3 sequence is CASPLVRTGYNNEQFF. As DNA, the CDR3 is TGTGCCAGCCCCCTCGTGCGGACAGGGTATAACAATGAGCAGTTCTTC.

The V and J genes are TRBV24-1 and TRBJ2-3; 7 nucleotides agree with TRBD1. The V and J ends lost 4 bases and 2 bases, in that order; junction bases with no gene match: 5. This CDR3 has 15 residues. Germline CDR1 and CDR2: KGHDR and SFDVKD. DNA of the CDR3: TGTGCCACCAGTGAACAGGGGTCCGCCACAGATACGCAGTATTTT. Translated, it gives CATSEQGSATDTQYF.

This rearrangement joins TRBV5-1 to TRBJ1-1; D unclear. V was pared by 0 bases and J by 0 bases, with 15 bases between. The CDR3 has 17 residues. Germline loops: CDR1 SGHRS, CDR2 YFSETQ. CDR3 bases: TGCGCCAGCAGCTTGGGTGGAGGATGGGGAATGAACACTGAAGCTTTCTTT. It codes for CASSLGGGWGMNTEAFF. Together with reference TRBV5-1 and TRBJ1-1, the CDR3 gives the full variable domain: KAGVTQTPRYLIKTRGQQVTLSCSPISGHRSVSWYQQTPGQGLQFLFEYFSETQRNKGNFPGRFSGRQFSNSRSEMNVSTLELGDSALYLCASSLGGGWGMNTEAFFGQGTRLTVV.

This chain connects TRBV11-2 to TRBJ2-7; 15 nucleotides agree with TRBD2. The CDR3 spans 19 residues. V was pared by 1 base and J by 2 bases, with 9 bases of the junction left unmatched. The germline gives CDR1 SGHAT, CDR2 FQNNGV. The CDR3 region is CASSLGLGTSGRRTYEQYF. In DNA form, the CDR3 reads TGTGCCAGCAGCTTAGGCCTCGGGACTAGCGGGAGGAGAACCTACGAGCAGTACTTC.

This chain connects TRBV6-5 to TRBJ2-1; 8 nucleotides align to TRBD2. CDR3 length: 14 residues. Germline V gene data show CDR1 as MNHEY and CDR2 as SVGAGI. J lost 0 bases, V lost 5 bases, and 0 bases had no gene match. CDR3 in DNA: TGTGCCAGCAGTAGCGGGAGCTCCTACAATGAGCAGTTCTTC. Amino acids: CASSSGSSYNEQFF.

The V call is TRBV10-3, the J call TRBJ2-1; TRBD2 matches at 9 bases. The CDR3 is 18 amino acids. Germline CDR1 ENHRY, CDR2 SYGVKD. Losses at the gene ends were 0 bases for V and 4 bases for J; bases not matched to a gene: 10. The CDR3 DNA sequence: TGTGCCATCAGTGAGTCGCCAGGGAGCGGGAGGTTATACAATGAGCAGTTCTTC. Its protein product is CAISESPGSGRLYNEQFF.

This clone was observed a single time. V and J are TRBV7-3 and TRBJ2-2; D possibly corresponds to TRBD2 (5 bases). This CDR3 has 16 residues. Germline V CDR1 and CDR2: SGHTA, FQGTGA. The V gene lost 2 bases and the J gene lost 0 bases, with 10 bases spanning the gap. The CDR3 is CASSLGPSPNTGELFF. CDR3 nucleotide sequence: TGTGCCAGCAGCTTAGGGCCTAGCCCGAACACCGGGGAGCTGTTTTTT.

The chain has TRBV4-2 and TRBJ2-7; possible D gene TRBD2, 6 bases. Trimming shortened V by 4 bases and J by 1 base, and 11 bases separated the two germline ends. The CDR3 extends over 14 amino acids. In germline, CDR1 is LGHNA, CDR2 YNFKEQ. The CDR3 is CASSRAGGSYEQYF. As DNA, the CDR3 is TGTGCCAGCAGCCGAGCGGGCGGGTCCTACGAGCAGTACTTC.

The chain has TRBV27 and TRBJ2-7, with D unclear. The CDR3 runs 13 residues. The germline V gene has CDR1 MNHEY and CDR2 SMNVEV (reference sequence). Trimming cost V 6 bases and J 6 bases, with 15 bases left between them. The CDR3 DNA reads as TGTGCCAGCAGCTACGGGTATGGCCTCGAGCAGTACTTC. Protein sequence: CASSYGYGLEQYF.